The rows below give T cell receptor beta chains drawn from one sample of a study of blood T cell repertoires in COVID-19. Method: immunoSEQ multiplex PCR; TCRdb's copy keeps in-frame clones and lacks some. Among hundreds of thousands of clones listed, approximately 88% were seen once. Sample: peripheral blood. Every receptor here comes from a woman aged 50 to 60 with COVID-19, enrolled during active disease. Each CDR3 is given with its conserved first and last residue. Fields, in order: clone size, J gene, V gene, D gene, CDR3 DNA, CDR3 protein. A D gene is named only where the DNA matches it firmly. Clone size is given for some rows only: seen once, a few or many times, or a class if the clone is expanded.

>-|TRBJ1-2|TRBV7-6|-
TGTGCCAGCAGCTTAGCGGGCCAGGAAGCTGCTGGCTACACCTTC
CASSLAGQEAAGYTF
>-|TRBJ1-1|TRBV18|-
TGTGCCAGCTCAGCCGGTAGAAATACTGAAGCTTTCTTT
CASSAGRNTEAFF
>-|TRBJ1-2|TRBV5-6|TRBD1
TGTGCCAGCAGCTTACAGGGGGGCTATGGCTACACCTTC
CASSLQGGYGYTF
>-|TRBJ2-2|TRBV5-1|-
TGCGCCAGCAGCTTCAGGGTTGGCACCGGGGAGCTGTTTTTT
CASSFRVGTGELFF
>-|TRBJ2-3|TRBV24-1|-
TGTGCCACCAGTGATGCACGGGGGTACAATACGCAGTATTTT
CATSDARGYNTQYF
>-|TRBJ2-3|TRBV7-9|-
TGTGCCAGCAGCTTAGGACTGTCAGATACGCAGTATTTT
CASSLGLSDTQYF
>-|TRBJ1-2|TRBV11-2|TRBD1
TGTGCCAGCAGCACGGGACAGGATGCCTACACCTTC
CASSTGQDAYTF
>-|TRBJ2-7|TRBV6-1|TRBD1
TGTGCCAGCAGTGAAGGGACAGGGTTTTACGAGCAGTACTTC
CASSEGTGFYEQYF
>-|TRBJ1-2|TRBV18|-
TGTGCCAGCTCTCTCACCCCCGCGGAAGGCTACACCTTC
CASSLTPAEGYTF
>-|TRBJ1-2|TRBV7-9|TRBD1
TGTGCCAGCAGCTTAGCCGGGACAGCCTATGGCTACACCTTC
CASSLAGTAYGYTF
>-|TRBJ2-2|TRBV7-8|-
TGTGCCAGCAGCAGGGGGGACAGCTCCCCACTTCTGTTTTTT
CASSRGDSSPLLFF
>-|TRBJ2-7|TRBV29-1|TRBD2
TGCAGCGTTGAAGACAGCGGGGATGGCTACGAGCAGTACTTC
CSVEDSGDGYEQYF
>-|TRBJ1-4|TRBV27|-
TGTGCCAGCAGTTTATATCCGGACAATAATGAAAAACTGTTTTTT
CASSLYPDNNEKLFF
>-|TRBJ2-2|TRBV27|-
TGTGCCAGCACATCGGGACAAATCACCGGGGAGCTGTTTTTT
CASTSGQITGELFF
>-|TRBJ2-3|TRBV5-4|TRBD1
TGTGCCAGCAGCTTACAGGGGTCCGGAGATACGCAGTATTTT
CASSLQGSGDTQYF
>-|TRBJ1-1|TRBV6-4|-
TGTGCCAGCAGTGGTGAGGAGAGCACTGAAGCTTTCTTT
CASSGEESTEAFF
>once|TRBJ1-1|TRBV28|-
TGTGCCAGCAGCCCCCCGGGTACTGAAGCTTTCTTT
CASSPPGTEAFF
>few|TRBJ2-7|TRBV30|-
TGTGCCTGGAGTCTAGAGGGGGTTAAGCAGTACTTC
CAWSLEGVKQYF
>-|TRBJ2-7|TRBV24-1|TRBD1
TGTGCCACCAGTGAATCCCGGGACAGGATCCAGGTGTCGTACTTC
CATSESRDRIQVSYF
>-|TRBJ1-2|TRBV19|-
TGTGCCAGTATGAAGATCGGTCAGGGGCCATTCGGTGGCTACACCTTC
CASMKIGQGPFGGYTF
>-|TRBJ1-4|TRBV7-9|TRBD1
TGTGCCAGCAGCTCAGGGACAGGGGTTAGTGAAAAACTGTTTTTT
CASSSGTGVSEKLFF
>-|TRBJ2-3|TRBV5-1|TRBD2
TGCGCCAGCAGCCCCAGCGGGGATCCGTCAACGCAGTATTTT
CASSPSGDPSTQYF
>-|TRBJ2-5|TRBV9|TRBD2
TGTGCCAGCAGCAATCTAGCGGGGGGGCCGGGAGAGACCCAGTACTTC
CASSNLAGGPGETQYF
>few|TRBJ1-2|TRBV5-5|TRBD1
TGTGCCAGCAGCCAACAGGGGATCCCCTATGGCTACACCTTC
CASSQQGIPYGYTF
>few|TRBJ2-7|TRBV27|TRBD2
TGTGCCAGCAGTCCACACCCGACTAGCGGAAACTCCTACGAGCAGTACTTC
CASSPHPTSGNSYEQYF
>-|TRBJ2-2|TRBV28|TRBD2
TGTGCCAGCACCGAAGGCGGGGGAGAGAACACCGGGGAGCTGTTTTTT
CASTEGGGENTGELFF
>-|TRBJ1-1|TRBV7-2|TRBD1
TGTGCCAGCAGCTTTGGACAGGACTTTATGAAAGCTTTCTTT
CASSFGQDFMKAFF
>-|TRBJ2-3|TRBV11-2|TRBD2
TGTGCCAGCAGCCGCCCTAGCGGGAGCACAGATACGCAGTATTTT
CASSRPSGSTDTQYF
>-|TRBJ2-7|TRBV25-1|-
TGTGCCAGCAGTGAGTTGTCTGCCTACGAGCAGTACTTC
CASSELSAYEQYF
>-|TRBJ1-2|TRBV28|-
TGTGCCAGCACTCGAGGGGGGAGGGACGGCTACACCTTC
CASTRGGRDGYTF
>-|TRBJ1-1|TRBV24-1|TRBD1
TGTGCCACCAGTGATCGGGAGGGGGCGGAAGCTTTCTTT
CATSDREGAEAFF
>-|TRBJ1-3|TRBV5-1|-
TGCGCCAGCAGCCGACAAGGAGGATCCTCTGGAAACACCATATATTTT
CASSRQGGSSGNTIYF
>-|TRBJ1-2|TRBV7-9|TRBD1
TGTGCCAGCAGTCCAGGGGGCACTAACTATGGCTACACCTTC
CASSPGGTNYGYTF
>-|TRBJ1-1|TRBV10-3|-
TGTGCCATCAGCTCGGACTTCAACACTGAAGCTTTCTTT
CAISSDFNTEAFF
>-|TRBJ1-2|TRBV19|-
TGTGCCAGTAGGATGACAGGAAACTATGGCTACACCTTC
CASRMTGNYGYTF
>-|TRBJ2-5|TRBV7-8|TRBD1
TGTGCCATTGGGACAGCCGACCTCCAAGAGACCCAGTACTTC
CAIGTADLQETQYF
>-|TRBJ2-4|TRBV7-8|-
TGTGCCAGCAGCCCCGACTCGGCGGTTCAGTACTTC
CASSPDSAVQYF
>-|TRBJ2-7|TRBV5-1|-
TGCGCCAGCAGCTGGGGACAAGGTATCTCCTACGAGCAGTACTTC
CASSWGQGISYEQYF
>-|TRBJ1-2|TRBV5-1|-
TGCGCCAGCAGCACTTCGGACAGTTACTATGGCTACACCTTC
CASSTSDSYYGYTF
>-|TRBJ2-2|TRBV18|-
TGTGCCAGCTCACCTACAGAAGTTCGGGAGCTGTTTTTT
CASSPTEVRELFF
>-|TRBJ2-2|TRBV5-6|-
TGTGCCAGCAGCTTTTTCGAGACAGCGAACACCGGGGAGCTGTTTTTT
CASSFFETANTGELFF
>-|TRBJ2-3|TRBV6-5|TRBD1
TGTGCCAGCAGGAGGGGGCAGGCAGATACGCAGTATTTT
CASRRGQADTQYF
>-|TRBJ2-7|TRBV11-2|TRBD1
TGTGCCAGCAGCCCTAGCCCGGGACAGGGGTCCGGCGAGCAGTACTTC
CASSPSPGQGSGEQYF
>-|TRBJ1-2|TRBV18|TRBD1
TGTGCCAGCTCAACCCCGGGACAGGGCTTTCGTTATGGCTACACCTTC
CASSTPGQGFRYGYTF
>once|TRBJ2-7|TRBV6-2/TRBV6-3|-
TGTGCCAGCAGTTACTCGCGTGCCTACGAGCAGTACTTC
CASSYSRAYEQYF
>once|TRBJ1-1|TRBV5-8|TRBD1
TGTGCCAGCAGCCCACAGGGGACTGAAGCTTTCTTT
CASSPQGTEAFF
>-|TRBJ1-1|TRBV7-2|-
TGTGCCAGCAGCCCACGGGCGGGGGCTAACACTGAAGCTTTCTTT
CASSPRAGANTEAFF
>-|TRBJ2-7|TRBV11-2|-
TGTGCCAGCAGCTCCTCACTCTCCTACGAGCAGTACTTC
CASSSSLSYEQYF
>-|TRBJ1-1|TRBV7-6|-
TGTGCCAGCAGCCTCGCCCCGGGGGATACTGAAGCTTTCTTT
CASSLAPGDTEAFF
>-|TRBJ2-3|TRBV5-4|TRBD1
TGTGCCAGCAGCTTGCAGGGGGCCCTAGATACGCAGTATTTT
CASSLQGALDTQYF
>-|TRBJ2-1|TRBV19|-
TGTGCCAGTAGTATAGTCGGGACTCTAAAGAATGAGCAGTTCTTC
CASSIVGTLKNEQFF